Described below is a single T cell receptor beta chain sequence and its context. Naivety among CD8 cells was defined by CD45RO negativity and positive CCR7 selection, thereby excluding terminally differentiated effector memory CD45RA+ cells. The data were taken from a study of shared clonotypes between healthy human individuals. Libraries were prepared by immunoSEQ multiplex PCR; TCRdb keeps only in-frame clonotypes and omits some of them. In the table there are millions of clones, roughly 91% of which are singletons. The V gene lost 2 bases and the J gene lost 1 base, with 14 bases spanning the gap. Germline values: CDR1 MNHEY, CDR2 SMNVEV (reference sequence). The CDR3 loop spans 16 amino acids.

This sequence was found in a man aged 18 to 35 in good health. Some clones in this sample may be carry-over from other donors' samples. Source material: naive CD8+ T cells from PBMCs. V is TRBV27 and J is TRBJ1-1; possible D gene TRBD1, 6 bases. CDR3 sequence reads: CASSLGAGEANTEAFF. The CDR3 DNA reads as TGTGCCAGCAGTTTAGGTGCAGGGGAGGCGAACACTGAAGCTTTCTTT.